This T cell receptor beta chain stems from a study of cytomegalovirus exposure and HLA in healthy donors. Broader study findings: The study put some 160 TCR beta chains on its list as cytomegalovirus-associated. CMV serostatus was the only recorded immune exposure for donors.

This PCR relied on a set of 60 Vbeta primers and 13 Jbeta primers. The data were produced by immunoSEQ multiplex PCR, yet TCRdb's version contains in-frame clones alone and is incomplete. The sample holds tens of thousands of clones, around 76% seen once. Comments on this clone: The antigen is unknown.

CDR1 MNHEY and CDR2 SVGAGI come from the germline V gene. Unmatched junction bases numbered 3, after V lost 2 bases and J lost 3 bases. The CDR3 loop spans 15 amino acids. This TCR came from a man aged 25-40 years in good health and CMV-seropositive. Material: PBMCs. V and J are TRBV6-5 and TRBJ2-1; TRBD2 aligns across 8 bases. The CDR3 DNA sequence: TGTGCCAGCAGTTACGCCAGCGGGGGCTACAATGAGCAGTTCTTC. Protein: CASSYASGGYNEQFF.